This TCR beta chain originates from a study of regulatory T cells in long-lasting Graves disease. The study, taken as a whole, reports: Persistent disease exhibited a predilection for TRBV28, TRBJ1-2 and TRBJ2-5. Patients with persistent disease shared 2,900 or so public clonotypes, outpacing the approximately 920 shared by new patients.

Relying on iRepertoire HTBI primers and Arm-PCR of CDR3 regions, the team built TCR beta libraries. TCRdb reanalysed the multiplex PCR reads using MiXCR and keeps one entry per CDR3 protein. This sample carries some 420,000 distinct CDR3 sequences, roughly 22% of them seen once, and the ten largest clones take under 15%. J was trimmed by 2 bases and V by 4 bases; bases with no gene match: 9. The CDR3 contains 17 residues. Germline values: CDR1 SGHNT, CDR2 YENEEA. The time point is: persistent/refractory GD, antithyroid drugs over 5 years with positive TRAb. RNA isolated from PBMCs was used to make the TCR library. Graves' disease was diagnosed by American Thyroid Association guidelines. A word on this clonotype: Its target is not known.

The source of this sequence is a female donor with Graves disease. V and J are TRBV11-3 and TRBJ2-2; 8 bases are a match to TRBD1. Sequenced material: peripheral blood mononuclear cells (PBMCs), taken when the disease was refractory, from a patient treated with antithyroid drugs. CDR3 in amino acids: CASSSRTDRGNTGELFF. The CDR3 nucleotides are TGTGCCAGCAGCTCCCGTACCGACAGGGGAAACACCGGGGAGCTGTTTTTT.